The 27 T cell receptor beta chains below were found in one sample sequenced in a study of beta chain features in type 1 diabetes. Expressed TCRB transcripts were sequenced because the isolated RNA had all been reverse transcribed beforehand. Produced via immunoSEQ multiplex PCR; TCRdb's table is partial and in-frame only. The data contain under 350,000 clones, approximately 25% of them singletons. Study outcomes and limitations: People with Type 1 diabetes carried modestly yet significantly shorter TCRB CDR3s in all four CD4+ subsets.

The antigens these receptors bind are not known. The sample taken for sequencing was naive CD4+ T cells from blood. These TCRs come from a woman in her twenties or thirties with type 1 diabetes.

This clone was counted a few times. The chain combines TRBV27 with TRBJ2-5; a weak D match, TRBD2 (5 bases). The V gene lost 2 bases and the J gene lost 5 bases, with 9 bases spanning the gap. Germline CDR1 reads MNHEY; CDR2 reads SMNVEV (reference sequence). The CDR3 runs 13 residues. The CDR3 region has the DNA TGTGCCAGCAGTTTAAGCGGTTACGAGACCCAGTACTTC. Translation: CASSLSGYETQYF.

The chain uses TRBV30 and TRBJ2-1; 13 nucleotides line up with TRBD2. This CDR3 region has 16 residues. Trimming removed 0 bases from V and 9 bases from J; junction bases left unmatched: 8. Germline lookup yields CDR1 GTSNPN and CDR2 SVGIG (reference sequence). The CDR3 sequence: CAWSVNGLAGEAEQFF. The CDR3 bases are TGTGCCTGGAGTGTAAACGGACTAGCGGGAGAGGCTGAGCAGTTCTTC.

The chain combines TRBV30 with TRBJ1-1; TRBD1 is a possible D gene (6 bases). Looked up from germline, CDR1 is GTSNPN and CDR2 is SVGIG (reference sequence). V lost 8 bases and J lost 3, with 16 bases in between. The CDR3 sequence is 13 residues long. The DNA of the CDR3 is TGTGCCAAGACAGGCGTTGGGGACACTGAAGCTTTCTTT. Translated: CAKTGVGDTEAFF.

This clone has a handful of counts. CDR3 DNA: TGTGCCAGCAGCGCAAGGACTAGCGGACTATACAATGAGCAGTTCTTC. This encodes CASSARTSGLYNEQFF. The J gene is TRBJ2-1, the V gene TRBV7-2, with 10 nucleotides matching TRBD2. V gave up 5 bases and J gave up 4 bases; unmatched junction bases: 8. Germline CDR1 and CDR2: SGHTA and FQGNSA. CDR3 length: 16 residues. The whole variable domain, remainder taken from reference TRBV7-2 and TRBJ2-1, is GAGVSQSPSNKVTEKGKDVELRCDPISGHTALYWYRQSLGQGLEFLIYFQGNSAPDKSGLPSDRFSAERTGGSVSTLTIQRTQQEDSAVYLCASSARTSGLYNEQFFGPGTRLTVL.

This clone has just a few counts. The rearrangement links TRBV29-1 to TRBJ1-3; 7 nucleotides line up with TRBD1. Germline CDR1 SQVTM, CDR2 ANQGSEA. V was pared by 4 bases and J by 4 bases, with 7 bases of the junction left unmatched. The CDR3 loop spans 14 amino acids. The CDR3 nucleotides read TGCAGCGTTGGAGAGACAGGGCCCGGAAACACCATATATTTT. Translated: CSVGETGPGNTIYF.

V usage is TRBV4-1 and J usage is TRBJ2-1; D is possibly TRBD2 (6 bases). The CDR3 runs 17 residues. CDR1 is MGHRA, CDR2 YSYEKL, per germline. Trimming pared 4 bases from V and 8 bases from J, leaving 24 bases between. The CDR3, as DNA: TGCGCCAGCAGCCCAGCGGTCCTCCGCTCGGGCGGGGATGAGCAGTTCTTC. Its translation is CASSPAVLRSGGDEQFF.

This chain uses TRBV4-1 with TRBJ2-7, with 8 positions matching TRBD2. Trimming removed 3 bases from V and 2 bases from J; junction bases left unmatched: 21. Germline lookup yields CDR1 MGHRA and CDR2 YSYEKL. The CDR3 runs 20 residues. CDR3: CASSQSTGRITSGKPYEQYF. The CDR3 nucleotides read TGCGCCAGCAGCCAGAGCACAGGAAGAATAACTAGCGGCAAACCCTACGAGCAGTACTTC.

This clone was seen only a few times. The chain uses TRBV29-1 and TRBJ2-1; TRBD2 aligns across 11 bases. Per germline, CDR1 SQVTM and CDR2 ANQGSEA. The CDR3 is 11 amino acids. V was clipped by 7 bases and J by 10 bases; unmatched bases: 3. The CDR3, as DNA: TGCAGCGGGTCTAGCGGGAGGGAGCAGTTCTTC. Amino acids: CSGSSGREQFF.

There are a few counts of this clone. Other DNA sequences within the sample encode an identical CDR3. The rearrangement uses TRBV30 and TRBJ2-7, with 9 bases aligning to TRBD1. The CDR3 has 12 residues. Germline CDR1 GTSNPN, CDR2 SVGIG (reference sequence). Unmatched junction bases numbered 2, after V lost 8 bases and J lost 0 bases. The chain's CDR3 is CAGGQGSYEQYF. CDR3 DNA: TGTGCCGGGGGACAGGGCTCCTACGAGCAGTACTTC.

The chain employs TRBV5-1 and TRBJ1-2; no clear D. Germline V gene data show CDR1 as SGHRS and CDR2 as YFSETQ. The CDR3 length is 14 residues. Trimming took off 0 bases at V and 6 bases at J, with 12 bases between the two ends. The CDR3 sequence is CASSLVSSADGYTF. The CDR3 region has the DNA TGCGCCAGCAGCTTGGTTAGCTCGGCCGATGGCTACACCTTC.

The CDR3 region has the DNA TGTGCCAGCAGTGCGACAGGGTCAACAGATACGCAGTATTTT. Translation gives CASSATGSTDTQYF. The chain joins TRBV6-5 to TRBJ2-3; 7 bases are shared with TRBD1. CDR3 size: 14 residues. V lost 5 bases, J lost 3 bases, and 5 bases stayed unmatched. Per the germline V gene, CDR1 is MNHEY and CDR2 is SVGAGI.

This clone occurred a few times. The chain uses TRBV19 and TRBJ1-1, with D hard to call. Germline CDR1 reads LNHDA; CDR2 reads SQIVND (reference sequence). The CDR3 sequence is 13 residues long. The V end lost 5 bases, the J end lost 1 base, and 8 bases lay between the germline ends. CDR3 in amino acids: CASSPLKNTEAFF. CDR3 coding DNA: TGTGCCAGTAGTCCGCTAAAGAACACTGAAGCTTTCTTT.

The genes are TRBV9 and TRBJ2-7; 14 positions agree with TRBD2. CDR1 SGDLS and CDR2 YYNGEE come from the germline V gene. This CDR3 has 15 amino acids. The V segment lost 4 bases and the J segment 6 bases; nucleotides outside the gene matches: 6. The CDR3 region has the DNA TGTGCCAGCAGCCCAACCGGGACTAGCGGGAGCGAGCAGTACTTC. Translation: CASSPTGTSGSEQYF.

The CDR3 region has the DNA TGCGCCAGCAGCTTGGTTGGAGGACCCGGGTGGGGGGCCAACGTCCTGACTTTC. Its protein product is CASSLVGGPGWGANVLTF. The rearrangement links TRBV5-1 to TRBJ2-6; weak D call: TRBD2 (5 bases). Germline values: CDR1 SGHRS, CDR2 YFSETQ. The CDR3 is made up of 18 amino acids. Trimming removed 0 bases from V and 4 bases from J, with 17 bases in between.

This clone was counted only a few times. The genes are TRBV7-8 and TRBJ2-1; 8 positions match TRBD1. V trimming: 6 bases; J trimming: 4 bases; junction bases outside the gene matches: 8. The CDR3 is 15 amino acids. Germline assignment: CDR1 SGHVS and CDR2 FQNEAQ. CDR3 residues: CASSQGQGIYNEQFF. CDR3 bases: TGTGCCAGCAGTCAAGGACAGGGAATATACAATGAGCAGTTCTTC. The whole variable domain, remainder taken from reference TRBV7-8 and TRBJ2-1, is GAGVSQSPRYKVAKRGQDVALRCDPISGHVSLFWYQQALGQGPEFLTYFQNEAQLDKSGLPSDRFFAERPEGSVSTLKIQRTQQEDSAVYLCASSQGQGIYNEQFFGPGTRLTVL.

This chain connects TRBV29-1 to TRBJ2-4, with TRBD2 identical over 8 bases. V lost 6 bases to trimming and J lost 7 bases; unmatched junction nucleotides: 11. The CDR3 is 14 residues long. Germline CDR1 SQVTM, CDR2 ANQGSEA. CDR3: CSVSTGTSSNIQYF. In DNA, the CDR3 is TGCAGCGTCAGCACCGGGACTAGTTCGAACATTCAGTACTTC.

The chain joins TRBV29-1 to TRBJ2-5; 12 positions match TRBD2. From germline, CDR1 is SQVTM and CDR2 ANQGSEA. The CDR3 extends over 14 amino acids. The ends lost 5 bases at V and 3 bases at J; junction bases unmatched: 4. Written as DNA, the CDR3 is TGCAGCGTTATACGACTAGCGGGGGAAGAGACCCAGTACTTC. As protein: CSVIRLAGEETQYF.

The V call is TRBV5-1, the J call TRBJ2-3, with 8 bases lining up with TRBD2. V dropped 1 base and J dropped 1; count of bases not matched to a gene: 2. In germline, CDR1 is SGHRS, CDR2 YFSETQ. The CDR3 covers 15 residues. CDR3 loop: CASSLPREGTDTQYF. The CDR3 DNA is TGCGCCAGCAGCTTGCCGCGGGAGGGCACAGATACGCAGTATTTT.

This sequence joins TRBV5-1 and TRBJ2-3; D ambiguous. The germline V gene has CDR1 SGHRS and CDR2 YFSETQ. The CDR3 length is 13 residues. The V gene lost 4 bases and the J gene lost 4 bases, with 10 bases spanning the gap. CDR3 region: CASSIGSSDTQYF. Written as DNA, the CDR3 is TGCGCCAGCAGCATCGGGTCTTCAGATACGCAGTATTTT.

This clone came up a few times. The chain combines TRBV19 with TRBJ2-7; possible D gene TRBD1, 6 bases. Trimming took 5 bases from V and 3 from J, leaving 17 bases between them. Germline CDR1 is LNHDA and CDR2 is SQIVND (reference sequence). CDR3 length equals 15 residues. In DNA form, the CDR3 reads TGTGCCAGTAGTGCGACAGGAGCTAATCTCTACGAGCAGTACTTC. It specifies CASSATGANLYEQYF.

The chain has TRBV30 and TRBJ2-7; maybe TRBD2 (6 bases). The V and J ends lost 0 bases and 4 bases respectively, with 10 bases between them. Germline-derived CDR1 and CDR2 are GTSNPN and SVGIG (reference sequence). This CDR3 has 13 amino acids. CDR3 nucleotides: TGTGCCTGGAGTGTCGGAGGGAGGTACGAGCAGTACTTC. Residues: CAWSVGGRYEQYF.

V usage is TRBV19 and J usage is TRBJ1-4, with 7 positions matching TRBD1. The CDR3 covers 14 residues. The J segment lost 7 bases and the V segment lost 2 bases, leaving 4 bases of the junction unmatched. Germline CDR1 and CDR2: LNHDA and SQIVND (reference sequence). The CDR3 coding sequence is TGTGCCAGTAGTATACCCGACAGGGCTGAAAAACTGTTTTTT. Its translation is CASSIPDRAEKLFF.

V and J are TRBV5-1 and TRBJ1-2; 11 bases agree with TRBD1. Per the germline V gene, CDR1 is SGHRS and CDR2 is YFSETQ. V shed 3 bases and J 3 bases; nucleotides not matched to a gene: 4. The CDR3 contains 15 residues. The DNA of the CDR3 is TGCGCCAGCAGCTACGGGACAGGGGGAGACTATGGCTACACCTTC. It codes for CASSYGTGGDYGYTF.

The chain recombines TRBV11-3 with TRBJ2-3; a possible D gene is TRBD1 (6 bases). Trimming took 4 bases from V and 5 from J, leaving 10 bases between them. The V gene's germline CDR1 is SGHNT and CDR2 YENEEA. The CDR3 loop spans 13 amino acids. CDR3 nucleotide sequence: TGTGCCAGCAGCTCTACAGGGAGAGATACGCAGTATTTT. Its translation is CASSSTGRDTQYF.

The gene calls are TRBV11-1 and TRBJ1-1; unclear D gene. The CDR3 spans 12 residues. With 3 bases removed from V and 8 bases from J, the gap between germline ends came to 10 bases. Germline V gene sequence: CDR1 SGHAT, CDR2 FQDESV (reference sequence). CDR3 DNA sequence: TGTGCCAGCAGCTTCGGTTCAGGAGAAGCTTTCTTT. Its protein is CASSFGSGEAFF.

This clone was picked up a small number of times. This chain joins TRBV29-1 and TRBJ1-4, with D perhaps matching TRBD1 (6 bases). Per germline, CDR1 SQVTM and CDR2 ANQGSEA. Trimming took 7 bases from V and 3 from J, leaving 9 bases between them. This CDR3 is 12 amino acids long. CDR3 region: CSAGVANEKLFF. CDR3 sequence (DNA): TGCAGCGCAGGGGTTGCTAATGAAAAACTGTTTTTT. Filled out from reference TRBV29-1 and TRBJ1-4, the complete variable domain reads SAVISQKPSRDICQRGTSLTIQCQVDSQVTMMFWYRQQPGQSLTLIATANQGSEATYESGFVIDKFPISRPNLTFSTLTVSNMSPEDSSIYLCSAGVANEKLFFGSGTQLSVL.

The rearrangement links TRBV28 to TRBJ2-7, with D hard to call. Looked up from germline, CDR1 is MDHEN and CDR2 is SYDVKM. This CDR3 has 12 residues. The V end was cut by 6 bases, the J end by 2 bases, with 8 bases between. CDR3 coding DNA: TGTGCCAGCAGAACAGTAACCTACGAGCAGTACTTC. Its protein product is CASRTVTYEQYF. Complete variable domain (other parts from reference TRBV28 and TRBJ2-7): DVKVTQSSRYLVKRTGEKVFLECVQDMDHENMFWYRQDPGLGLRLIYFSYDVKMKEKGDIPEGYSVSREKKERFSLILESASTNQTSMYLCASRTVTYEQYFGPGTRLTVT.